This T cell receptor beta chain was sequenced in a study of T cell repertoires in cytomegalovirus infection. Study overall: Shared public TCR beta signatures pointed to both CMV infection and a matching HLA type. Study outcomes and limitations: Across the ex vivo response, the dominant clonotypes were HLA-C-restricted CMV-specific TCR beta clonotypes. Identification of carriers of CMV plus the relevant HLA was achieved through cumulative public TCR beta family frequency.

One entry per CDR3 protein, called by TCRdb with MiXCR from the reads. This table has a few hundred thousand distinct CDR3 sequences, 8% to 10% appearing once. With respect to this clonotype: Its cognate antigen is unknown.

This CDR3 contains 18 residues. Trimming stripped 1 base from V and 0 bases from J, with 13 bases between. From germline, CDR1 is SGHTA and CDR2 FQGNSA. The clonotype was recovered from a human donor in good health (CMV status not recorded). Some clones in this sample may be carry-over from other donors' samples. The chain links TRBV7-2 to TRBJ1-6, with D maybe TRBD1 (5 bases). Material: PBMCs. The CDR3, as DNA: TGTGCCAGCAGCTTAGTACCCGGACATAGCTCCTATAATTCACCCCTCCACTTT. The encoded protein is CASSLVPGHSSYNSPLHF.